This TCR beta chain was captured in a study of cytomegalovirus exposure and HLA in healthy donors. Across the study: The approximately 110 validation repertoires used a platform that matched the one used for the 600 to 700 first-cohort repertoires, as a later analysis reported.

This CDR3 comprises 16 residues. V lost 4 bases and J 1 base, leaving 14 bases between the germline ends. Per the germline V gene, CDR1 is SEHNR and CDR2 is FQNEAQ (reference sequence). Study-level results: The study labeled about 160 TCR beta chains cytomegalovirus-associated.

Some clones are missing from TCRdb's copy, which holds only in-frame ones; the method was immunoSEQ multiplex PCR. The data show under 200,000 clones, approximately 86% seen once. The donors belonged to the roughly 130-subject validation cohort, separate from the roughly 670-subject first cohort. A few counts support this clone. Antigen unknown. The clonotype was recovered from a woman between 18 and 29 years old in good health and CMV-seronegative. The material sequenced was PBMCs. The J gene is TRBJ1-5, the V gene TRBV7-9; D remains ambiguous. The chain's CDR3 is CASSSGNTGSNQPQHF. CDR3 coding DNA: TGTGCCAGCAGCTCCGGGAACACGGGAAGCAATCAGCCCCAGCATTTT.